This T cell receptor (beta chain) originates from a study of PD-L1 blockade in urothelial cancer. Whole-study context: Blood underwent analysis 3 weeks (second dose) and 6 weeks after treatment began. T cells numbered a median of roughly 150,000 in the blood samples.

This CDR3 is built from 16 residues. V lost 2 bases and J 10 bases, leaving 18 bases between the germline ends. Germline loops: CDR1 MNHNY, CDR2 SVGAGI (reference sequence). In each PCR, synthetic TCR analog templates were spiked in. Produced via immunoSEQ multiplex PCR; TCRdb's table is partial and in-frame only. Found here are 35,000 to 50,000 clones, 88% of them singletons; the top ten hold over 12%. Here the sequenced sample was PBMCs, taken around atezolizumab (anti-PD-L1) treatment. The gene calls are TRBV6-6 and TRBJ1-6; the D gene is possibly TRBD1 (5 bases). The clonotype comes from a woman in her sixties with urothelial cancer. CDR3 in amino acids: CASSYLLETGNSPLHF. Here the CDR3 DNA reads TGTGCCAGCAGTTACCTCCTTGAAACAGGTAACTCACCCCTCCACTTT.